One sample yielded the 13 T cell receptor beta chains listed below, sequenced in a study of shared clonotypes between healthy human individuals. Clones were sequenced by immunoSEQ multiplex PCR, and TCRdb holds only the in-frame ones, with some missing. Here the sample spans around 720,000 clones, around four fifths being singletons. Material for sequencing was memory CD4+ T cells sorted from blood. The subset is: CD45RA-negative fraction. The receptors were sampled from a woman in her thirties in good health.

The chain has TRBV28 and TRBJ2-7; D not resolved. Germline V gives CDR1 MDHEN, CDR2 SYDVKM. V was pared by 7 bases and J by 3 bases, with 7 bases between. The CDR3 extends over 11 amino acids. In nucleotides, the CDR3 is TGTGCCAGCACACAGAACTACGAGCAGTACTTC. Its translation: CASTQNYEQYF.

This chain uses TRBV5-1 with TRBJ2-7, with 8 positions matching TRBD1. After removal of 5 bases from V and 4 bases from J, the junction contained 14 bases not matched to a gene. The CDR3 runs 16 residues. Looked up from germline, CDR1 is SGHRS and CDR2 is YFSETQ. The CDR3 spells CASRYFPDRASYEQYF. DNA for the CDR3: TGCGCCAGCAGATATTTCCCGGACAGGGCCTCGTACGAGCAGTACTTC.

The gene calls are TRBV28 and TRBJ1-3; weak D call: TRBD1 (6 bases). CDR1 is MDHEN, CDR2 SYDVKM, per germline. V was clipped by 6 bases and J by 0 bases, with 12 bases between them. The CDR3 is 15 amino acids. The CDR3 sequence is CASSLTGGSGNTIYF. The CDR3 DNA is TGTGCCAGCAGCCTGACAGGCGGCTCTGGAAACACCATATATTTT.

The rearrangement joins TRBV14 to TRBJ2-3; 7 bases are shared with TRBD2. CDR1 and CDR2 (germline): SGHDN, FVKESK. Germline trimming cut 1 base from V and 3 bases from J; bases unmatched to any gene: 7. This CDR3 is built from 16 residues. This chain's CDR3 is CASSQVGGSRTDTQYF. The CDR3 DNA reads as TGTGCCAGCAGCCAAGTGGGCGGGAGCCGTACAGATACGCAGTATTTT.

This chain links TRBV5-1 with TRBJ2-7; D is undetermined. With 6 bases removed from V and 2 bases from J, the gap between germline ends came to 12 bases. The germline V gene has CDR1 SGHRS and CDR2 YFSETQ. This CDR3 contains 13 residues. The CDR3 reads CASTGLGTYEQYF. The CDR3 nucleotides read TGCGCCAGCACCGGCCTGGGGACCTACGAGCAGTACTTC.

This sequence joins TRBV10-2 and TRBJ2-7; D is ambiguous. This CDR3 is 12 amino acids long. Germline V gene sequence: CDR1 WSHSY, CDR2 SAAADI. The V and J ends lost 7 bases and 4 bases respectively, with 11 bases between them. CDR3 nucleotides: TGCGCCAGCAAGACCGACGGGTACGAGCAGTACTTC. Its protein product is CASKTDGYEQYF.

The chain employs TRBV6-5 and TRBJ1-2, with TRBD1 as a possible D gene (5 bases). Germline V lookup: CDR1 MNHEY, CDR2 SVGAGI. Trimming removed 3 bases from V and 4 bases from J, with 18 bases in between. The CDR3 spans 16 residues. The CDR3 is CASSYGKLGAGYGYTF. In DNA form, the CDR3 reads TGTGCCAGCAGTTATGGTAAACTCGGGGCGGGCTATGGCTACACCTTC.

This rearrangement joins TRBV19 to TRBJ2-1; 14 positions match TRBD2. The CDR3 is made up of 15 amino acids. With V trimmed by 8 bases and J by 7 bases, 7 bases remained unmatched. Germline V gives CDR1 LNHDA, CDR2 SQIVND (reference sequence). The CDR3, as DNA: TGTGCCAGTCAGACTAGCGGGAGGGCCTGGAATGAGCAGTTCTTC. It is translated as CASQTSGRAWNEQFF.

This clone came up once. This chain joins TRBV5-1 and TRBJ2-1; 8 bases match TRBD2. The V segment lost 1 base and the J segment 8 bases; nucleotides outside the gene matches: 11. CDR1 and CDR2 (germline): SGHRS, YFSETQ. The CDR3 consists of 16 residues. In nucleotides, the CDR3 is TGCGCCAGCAGCTTGACCCCGGGACTAGGTCTACATGAGCAGTTCTTC. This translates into CASSLTPGLGLHEQFF. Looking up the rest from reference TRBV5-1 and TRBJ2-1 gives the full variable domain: KAGVTQTPRYLIKTRGQQVTLSCSPISGHRSVSWYQQTPGQGLQFLFEYFSETQRNKGNFPGRFSGRQFSNSRSEMNVSTLELGDSALYLCASSLTPGLGLHEQFFGPGTRLTVL.

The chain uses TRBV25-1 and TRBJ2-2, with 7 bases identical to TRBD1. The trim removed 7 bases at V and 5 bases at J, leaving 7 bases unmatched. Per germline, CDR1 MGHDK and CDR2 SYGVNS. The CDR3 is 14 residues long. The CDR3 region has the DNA TGTGCCAGCACTGGGCAGGGGGTAACCGGGGAGCTGTTTTTT. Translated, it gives CASTGQGVTGELFF.

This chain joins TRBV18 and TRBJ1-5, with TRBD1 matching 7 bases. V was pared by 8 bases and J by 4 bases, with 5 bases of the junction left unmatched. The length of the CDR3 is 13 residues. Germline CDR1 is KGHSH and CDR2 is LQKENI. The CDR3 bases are TGTGCCAGCGCGACAGGGTCTAATCAGCCCCAGCATTTT. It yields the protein CASATGSNQPQHF. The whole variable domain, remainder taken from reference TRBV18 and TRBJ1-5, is NAGVMQNPRHLVRRRGQEARLRCSPMKGHSHVYWYRQLPEEGLKFMVYLQKENIIDESGMPKERFSAEFPKEGPSILRIQQVVRGDSAAYFCASATGSNQPQHFGDGTRLSIL.

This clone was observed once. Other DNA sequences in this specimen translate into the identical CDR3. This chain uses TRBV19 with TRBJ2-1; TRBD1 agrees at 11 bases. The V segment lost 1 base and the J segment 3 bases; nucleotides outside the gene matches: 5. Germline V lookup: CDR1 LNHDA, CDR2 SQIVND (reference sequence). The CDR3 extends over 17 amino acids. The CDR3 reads CASSIATGTGGYNEQFF. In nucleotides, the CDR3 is TGTGCCAGTAGTATAGCAACCGGGACAGGGGGCTACAATGAGCAGTTCTTC.

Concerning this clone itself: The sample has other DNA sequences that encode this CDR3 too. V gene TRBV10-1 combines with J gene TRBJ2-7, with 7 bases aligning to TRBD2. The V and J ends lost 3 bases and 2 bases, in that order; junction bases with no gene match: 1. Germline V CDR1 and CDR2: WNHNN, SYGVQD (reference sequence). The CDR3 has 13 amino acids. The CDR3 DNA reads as TGCGCCAGCAGTGATGGGACTACCTACGAGCAGTACTTC. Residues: CASSDGTTYEQYF.